The 10 T cell receptor beta chains below all came from one sample that was sequenced in a study of immune evolution from preneoplasia to lung adenocarcinoma. The repertoire was sequenced with immunoSEQ multiplex PCR; TCRdb's copy has only in-frame clones and lacks some. The sample lists just over 4,000 clones; approximately 86% were seen once. Sequencing was carried out using FFPE minimally invasive lung adenocarcinoma tissue. The receptors were gathered from a person aged 65 to 79 with lung adenocarcinoma.

This rearrangement joins TRBV6-1 to TRBJ2-3; D not certain. CDR1 is MNHNS and CDR2 is SASEGT in the germline V gene. The CDR3 length is 15 residues. The V gene lost 1 base and the J gene lost 1 base, with 9 bases spanning the gap. In DNA, the CDR3 is TGTGCCAGCAGTGAAGGAGCGCGCGGCACAGATACGCAGTATTTT. This encodes CASSEGARGTDTQYF.

CDR3 region: CAIQIQGGGYGYTF. CDR3 DNA sequence: TGTGCCATACAGATACAGGGAGGTGGCTATGGCTACACCTTC. The chain combines TRBV6-1 with TRBJ1-2; the D gene is possibly TRBD1 (6 bases). The V gene's germline CDR1 is MNHNS and CDR2 SASEGT. Between the trimmed V and J ends, which lost 10 bases and 4 bases, there was a span of 19 bases. This CDR3 contains 14 residues.

The V call is TRBV7-6, the J call TRBJ1-1; D might be TRBD1 (5 bases). The V end was cut by 1 base, the J end by 0 bases, with 15 bases between. Germline V gene lookup returns CDR1 SGHVS and CDR2 FNYEAQ. The length of the CDR3 is 17 residues. CDR3 DNA sequence: TGTGCCAGCAGCTTAGGGGGCGGCCCTTCCATGAACACTGAAGCTTTCTTT. This gives the protein CASSLGGGPSMNTEAFF.

The chain recombines TRBV25-1 with TRBJ1-6; D is undetermined. CDR1 is MGHDK, CDR2 SYGVNS, per germline. CDR3 length: 12 residues. V was cut by 0 bases and J by 6 bases, with 0 bases left in between. CDR3 protein: CASSEYNSPLHF. The CDR3 DNA sequence: TGTGCCAGCAGTGAATATAATTCACCCCTCCACTTT.

The chain recombines TRBV6-5 with TRBJ1-4, with D tentatively TRBD1 (6 bases). The CDR3 has 15 residues. Looked up from germline, CDR1 is MNHEY and CDR2 is SVGAGI. Deletions cut 7 bases from V and 8 bases from J, with 20 bases between. Here the CDR3 reads CASIPRWGAQEKLFF. The CDR3 DNA follows: TGTGCCAGCATTCCCCGGTGGGGGGCTCAAGAAAAACTGTTTTTT.

The chain joins TRBV18 to TRBJ2-7; D is perhaps TRBD1 (5 bases). CDR3 length: 15 residues. With 2 bases removed from V and 1 base from J, the gap between germline ends came to 12 bases. Per the germline V gene, CDR1 is KGHSH and CDR2 is LQKENI. The CDR3 protein is CASSPIRETSYEQYF. In nucleotides, the CDR3 is TGTGCCAGCTCACCAATCAGGGAAACTTCCTACGAGCAGTACTTC.

CDR3: CASSRLAKNIQYF. DNA for the CDR3: TGTGCCAGCAGCAGGTTAGCCAAAAACATTCAGTACTTC. The chain combines TRBV28 with TRBJ2-4; D not resolved. The CDR3 consists of 13 residues. V lost 6 bases, J lost 0 bases, and 6 bases lay in between. Germline CDR1 is MDHEN and CDR2 is SYDVKM. The full variable domain, completed using reference TRBV28 and TRBJ2-4, is DVKVTQSSRYLVKRTGEKVFLECVQDMDHENMFWYRQDPGLGLRLIYFSYDVKMKEKGDIPEGYSVSREKKERFSLILESASTNQTSMYLCASSRLAKNIQYFGAGTRLSVL.

This clone was counted a single time. This rearrangement joins TRBV29-1 to TRBJ1-2, with D unclear. Per germline, CDR1 SQVTM and CDR2 ANQGSEA. The CDR3 covers 11 residues. Trimming removed 2 bases from V and 11 bases from J, with 12 bases in between. The CDR3 region has the DNA TGCAGCGTTGAACTGTTGGGGTTGTACACCTTC. Protein product: CSVELLGLYTF.

This clone appeared a single time. V and J are TRBV18 and TRBJ1-4; tentatively, D is TRBD1 (5 bases). This CDR3 region has 15 residues. Germline V gene lookup returns CDR1 KGHSH and CDR2 LQKENI. Trimming removed 2 bases from V and 6 bases from J, with 13 bases in between. The CDR3 is CASSPRAGLDEKLFF. CDR3 nucleotides: TGTGCCAGCTCACCAAGGGCAGGGTTGGATGAAAAACTGTTTTTT.

Only a few counts were recorded for this clone. This chain joins TRBV5-6 and TRBJ1-1; D ambiguous. Deletions cut 4 bases from V and 0 bases from J, with 10 bases between. This CDR3 spans 14 amino acids. Germline V gene lookup returns CDR1 SGHDT and CDR2 YYEEEE. CDR3 sequence: CASSRTQLNTEAFF. The CDR3, as DNA: TGTGCCAGCAGCCGAACCCAATTGAACACTGAAGCTTTCTTT.